This T cell receptor (beta chain) was sequenced during a study of beta chain features in type 1 diabetes (dated by TCRdb to 2016 to 2019). About the investigation overall: Mean age, gender distribution, total cell number and subset yield were not different between patients and healthy donors. A total of 100 million to 110 million sorted cells were examined across all samples, and a strong correlation was observed between cell number per subset and RNA yield. The study compared TCRB repertoires of sorted circulating CD4+ T cell subsets between recently diagnosed type 1 diabetes patients and matched healthy donors. Whereas all 28 donors provided naive and central memory subsets, regulatory and stem cell-like memory subsets were isolated from just 8 patients and about 8 healthy donors.

The CDR3 spans 11 residues, from the cysteine through the phenylalanine. Just the 33-base CDR3 DNA is kept, in frame starting at base 1. CDR1 is given as SGHVS and CDR2 as FNYEAQ, both from the germline V gene. V drops 5 bases and J drops 2 bases, leaving 4 bases in between. A note on this clone: Its antigen is still unknown. Base-call qualities are not available, and no considerably larger clone is one nucleotide away.

The entire isolated RNA was reverse transcribed using the High Capacity cDNA Reverse Transcription Kit, and thus expressed TCRB transcripts were sequenced. Naive, central memory and regulatory T cell samples underwent deep immunoSEQ sequencing, averaging around 3.6 million total reads per sample. Sorted cells were lysed in RLT buffer, and RNA was extracted using DNase-treated RNeasy Micro or Mini kits according to cell number. To prevent cross-contamination, every cell subset was processed on its own, while patient and healthy donor samples were processed together. Using the immunoSEQ multiplex PCR, TCRB sequences were amplified from cDNA into 87-bp fragments spanning the CDR3 region. Sequencing of the amplicons was done on the Illumina HiSeq platform. In the authors' own workflow: PCR bias was computationally corrected using synthetic template baselines, reads within Hamming distance 2 were collapsed, and singletons that could not be merged were discarded. By aligning reads against IMGT, V, D and J genes, CDR3 length, and insertions or deletions at six rearrangement sites were assigned. Within each subset, clonotype counts were normalized to the number of sorted cells before true diversity and Gini coefficients were calculated with the tcR R package. Repertoire sharing was quantified using the overlap coefficient calculated on TCRB nucleotide sequences. As a proxy for the pre-selection repertoire, out-of-frame TCRB sequences from naive cells were analyzed. In TCRdb, the immuneACCESS table is reduced to in-frame sequences with V and J assigned. These tables do not hold every clone; where another copy was compared, an unresolved V gene accounts for under half, and the others remain unexplained. The V and J calls and clone size come from that table; D and trimming were worked out from the DNA. The sample data list about 620,000 clones, and roughly 16% of these were observed just once. The ten largest make up 0.09% to 0.095% of the sample.

Each donor gave one peripheral blood draw, averaging approximately 120 mL, which was collected into heparinised tubes. A BD FACSAria II and a panel including CD45RO, CCR7, CD25, CD127, CD95 and CD27 were used to sort naive, central memory, regulatory and stem cell-like memory CD4+ T cells. Every sorted population had a purity above 95%. PBMCs were separated immediately by Lymphoprep density gradient centrifugation and were stained directly, without being cultured. Samples were stained and sorted in pairs, with one healthy donor and one patient per experiment, so that batch effects were minimized. Findings and caveats that apply to the study as a whole: Naive, central memory and regulatory TCRB repertoires appeared to be more alike among patients than among healthy donors. Patients with type 1 diabetes made fewer insertions and deleted more nucleotides at VDJ recombination sites, implying thymic rearrangement abnormalities. Because cDNA was sequenced instead of genomic DNA, activated cells with high expression could be over-represented, although the groups did not differ in activation or CD3 levels. In all four CD4+ subsets, TCRB CDR3 length was moderately but significantly shorter in type 1 diabetes patients. Shorter templates might have been favored by PCR, but patient and control samples were amplified and corrected together, so both groups would have been affected equally by any skew. HLA sub-analyses involved small numbers of individuals, so any influence of HLA type on TCRB rearrangement remained unresolved.

The source is a man aged 18 to 30 in good health. The rearrangement combines TRBV7-6 with TRBJ2-7; too little of a D gene remains to name it. The sample was naive CD4+ T cells from blood. The label giving this sample's cell subset or site can be read as: true naive CD4+ T cells. The CDR3 here reads CASSTTYEQYF. The nucleotide sequence is given as TGTGCCAGCAGCACGACCTACGAGCAGTACTTC.